The 16 T cell receptor beta chains in this list originate from one sample, sequenced in a study of shared clonotypes between healthy human individuals. Clones were read by immunoSEQ multiplex PCR, and TCRdb kept only the in-frame ones, dropping some. The table includes under 1 million clones, almost 95% detected once. Naive CD8 cells comprised CD45RO-negative, CCR7-positively selected cells, excluding terminally differentiated effector memory CD45RA+ cells. The sample comprised naive CD8+ T cells sorted from blood. The receptors derive from a man aged 30 to 39 in good health.

This clone showed up just once. The chain links TRBV29-1 to TRBJ2-2, with 7 positions matching TRBD1. Germline values: CDR1 SQVTM, CDR2 ANQGSEA. V gave up 2 bases and J gave up 1 base; unmatched junction bases: 7. The CDR3 consists of 16 residues. The CDR3: CSVELRGPQNTGELFF. CDR3 in DNA: TGCAGCGTTGAATTAAGGGGGCCTCAGAACACCGGGGAGCTGTTTTTT.

The chain carries TRBV4-1 and TRBJ2-3, with TRBD2 matching over 9 bases. The CDR3 contains 18 residues. The germline V gene encodes CDR1 MGHRA and CDR2 YSYEKL. V trimming: 0 bases; J trimming: 3 bases; junction bases outside the gene matches: 10. As DNA, the CDR3 is TGCGCCAGCAGCCAAGATCCATTTAGCGGGAGAGTTACAGATACGCAGTATTTT. Translation gives CASSQDPFSGRVTDTQYF.

CDR3 amino acids: CASSPTLAEAIQETQYF. CDR3 in DNA: TGTGCCAGCAGTCCGACCCTAGCGGAGGCAATCCAAGAGACCCAGTACTTC. The chain joins TRBV27 to TRBJ2-5; 7 bases line up with TRBD2. Germline trimming cut 5 bases from V and 1 base from J; bases unmatched to any gene: 13. Germline-derived CDR1 and CDR2 are MNHEY and SMNVEV (reference sequence). There are 17 residues in the CDR3.

This chain joins TRBV14 and TRBJ2-1; 8 bases agree with TRBD1. The CDR3 consists of 15 residues. With 4 bases clipped from V and 2 bases from J, the junction kept 4 bases outside the gene matches. The germline V gene encodes CDR1 SGHDN and CDR2 FVKESK. The CDR3, as DNA: TGTGCCAGCAGCCGAAGACAGGGGCCCTACAATGAGCAGTTCTTC. Its translation: CASSRRQGPYNEQFF.

This chain links TRBV7-8 with TRBJ2-5, with TRBD1 matching over 8 bases. With V trimmed by 4 bases and J by 5 bases, 3 bases remained unmatched. CDR3 length equals 13 residues. Germline V CDR1 and CDR2: SGHVS, FQNEAQ. The CDR3 protein is CASSSGGAETQYF. In DNA, the CDR3 is TGTGCCAGCAGCTCAGGGGGCGCGGAGACCCAGTACTTC.

The rearrangement joins TRBV4-1 to TRBJ2-7, with unresolved D. The CDR3 is 15 amino acids. In germline, CDR1 is MGHRA, CDR2 YSYEKL. With 1 base removed from V and 0 bases from J, the gap between germline ends came to 10 bases. The CDR3 sequence: CASSQVKGSSYEQYF. CDR3 DNA: TGCGCCAGCAGCCAAGTCAAGGGAAGCTCCTACGAGCAGTACTTC.

This clone has only a few counts. The rearrangement uses TRBV28 and TRBJ2-1, with D unresolved. Germline CDR1 is MDHEN and CDR2 is SYDVKM. The V and J ends lost 6 bases and 8 bases respectively, with 14 bases between them. This CDR3 spans 13 amino acids. CDR3 amino acids: CASSHGLIDEQFF. CDR3 coding DNA: TGTGCCAGCAGCCACGGGCTGATCGATGAGCAGTTCTTC.

This clone came up once. The chain recombines TRBV4-1 with TRBJ1-5; 12 nucleotides match TRBD1. Germline assignment: CDR1 MGHRA and CDR2 YSYEKL. This CDR3 spans 16 amino acids. V lost 4 bases and J lost 6; bases outside the gene matches: 7. The DNA of the CDR3 is TGCGCCAGCAGCCGGGGACAGGGGGCTATGGGTCAGCCCCAGCATTTT. Encoded protein: CASSRGQGAMGQPQHF.

The chain links TRBV28 to TRBJ2-7; D might be TRBD1 (6 bases). The CDR3 is 15 residues long. Looked up from germline, CDR1 is MDHEN and CDR2 is SYDVKM. Trimming shortened V by 1 base and J by 1 base, and 11 bases separated the two germline ends. The DNA for the CDR3 is TGTGCCAGCAGTTTATACAGGGATAGTTCCTACGAGCAGTACTTC. Encoded protein: CASSLYRDSSYEQYF.

CDR3 sequence (DNA): TGCGCCAGCAGCCAAGTGTCGGGGTACAGTAACTACGAGCAGTACTTC. Translating it yields CASSQVSGYSNYEQYF. V and J are TRBV4-1 and TRBJ2-7; a weak D match, TRBD2 (5 bases). From germline, CDR1 is MGHRA and CDR2 YSYEKL. The CDR3 has 16 amino acids. Deletions cut 1 base from V and 3 bases from J, with 16 bases between.

The V and J genes are TRBV7-9 and TRBJ2-1; D unclear. CDR3 length: 14 residues. V gave up 4 bases and J gave up 2 bases, with 9 bases separating them. Germline-derived CDR1 and CDR2 are SEHNR and FQNEAQ (reference sequence). CDR3: CASSSARTYNEQFF. CDR3 sequence (DNA): TGTGCCAGCAGCTCTGCCCGTACCTACAATGAGCAGTTCTTC.

The V gene is TRBV29-1, the J gene TRBJ2-4, with D possibly being TRBD1 or TRBD2 (5 bases each). The germline CDR1 and CDR2 sequences are SQVTM and ANQGSEA. This CDR3 region has 12 residues. Trimming left V 5 bases short and J 6 bases short, with 11 bases between. The CDR3 nucleotides are TGCAGCGTTCGGGACGGACTAAACATTCAGTACTTC. Translation: CSVRDGLNIQYF.

The chain has TRBV4-3 and TRBJ2-1; D not certain. The CDR3 runs to 12 residues. Trimming removed 5 bases at V and 7 bases at J, with 9 bases between. Germline V gene lookup returns CDR1 LGHNA and CDR2 YSLEER. CDR3 loop: CASSYRWNEQFF. The CDR3 bases are TGCGCCAGCAGCTATCGGTGGAATGAGCAGTTCTTC.

The CDR3: CASSFESYNEQFF. The CDR3 region has the DNA TGCGCCAGCAGCTTTGAATCATACAATGAGCAGTTCTTC. V gene TRBV5-1 combines with J gene TRBJ2-1; D is unclear. The germline V and J ends were trimmed by 2 bases and 4 bases, with 7 bases remaining between them. Germline V gives CDR1 SGHRS, CDR2 YFSETQ. The CDR3 spans 13 residues. Variable domain in full (rest from reference TRBV5-1 and TRBJ2-1): KAGVTQTPRYLIKTRGQQVTLSCSPISGHRSVSWYQQTPGQGLQFLFEYFSETQRNKGNFPGRFSGRQFSNSRSEMNVSTLELGDSALYLCASSFESYNEQFFGPGTRLTVL.

CDR3 bases: TGTGCCAGCAGTTTAGTTCTAGCGGGACACTCTAACACCGGGGAGCTGTTTTTT. Its protein is CASSLVLAGHSNTGELFF. The chain couples TRBV27 to TRBJ2-2; TRBD2 matches at 9 bases. The CDR3 is 18 residues long. V lost 2 bases, J lost 2 bases, and 9 bases stayed unmatched. CDR1 and CDR2 from the germline V gene are MNHEY and SMNVEV (reference sequence).

In this sample, this clone turned up once. This chain connects TRBV19 to TRBJ1-1; D remains unclear. Looked up from germline, CDR1 is LNHDA and CDR2 is SQIVND (reference sequence). CDR3 length: 15 residues. The V end was cut by 4 bases, the J end by 0 bases, with 12 bases between. Here the CDR3 DNA reads TGTGCCAGTAGTACCATCGCGGGGATGAACACTGAAGCTTTCTTT. It is translated as CASSTIAGMNTEAFF.